These T cell receptor beta chains were read from a single sample in a study of shared clonotypes between healthy human individuals. Using immunoSEQ multiplex PCR, the repertoire was profiled, and TCRdb retains in-frame clones only, with some absent. The sample lists approximately 720,000 clones; 92% were seen once. Sequenced material: naive CD8+ T cells sorted from blood. These receptors were taken from a man aged 30 to 39 in good health. CDR3s include the opening cysteine and the closing phenylalanine or tryptophan. D genes are given only for firm matches. Expanded clones are given a class, and other clones once, few, many or no size at all.

CDR3aa: CASSHRDRDYEQYF; CDR3nt: TGCGCCAGCAGCCACCGGGACAGGGACTACGAGCAGTACTTC; d_gene: TRBD1; v_gene: TRBV4-1; j_gene: TRBJ2-7; abundance: .
CDR3aa: CASSRQGHEQFF; CDR3nt: TGTGCCAGCAGCCGCCAGGGCCATGAGCAGTTCTTC; d_gene: .; v_gene: TRBV7-8; j_gene: TRBJ2-1; abundance: few
CDR3aa: CASSLVAGDDEQYF; CDR3nt: TGTGCCAGCAGCTTAGTAGCGGGAGACGACGAGCAGTACTTC; d_gene: TRBD2; v_gene: TRBV7-9; j_gene: TRBJ2-7; abundance: .
CDR3aa: CASRSPGQGAAGELFF; CDR3nt: TGTGCCAGCAGATCACCGGGACAGGGGGCGGCCGGGGAGCTGTTTTTT; d_gene: TRBD1; v_gene: TRBV7-6; j_gene: TRBJ2-2; abundance: .
CDR3aa: CATQSGAKNIQYF; CDR3nt: TGTGCCACCCAGTCCGGGGCCAAAAACATTCAGTACTTC; d_gene: .; v_gene: TRBV27; j_gene: TRBJ2-4; abundance: .
CDR3aa: CASTSGTVNTGELFF; CDR3nt: TGTGCCAGCACCTCTGGGACAGTGAACACCGGGGAGCTGTTTTTT; d_gene: TRBD1; v_gene: TRBV5-8; j_gene: TRBJ2-2; abundance: .
CDR3aa: CASSSTSGRIYNEQFF; CDR3nt: TGTGCCAGCAGCAGTACTAGCGGGAGAATCTACAATGAGCAGTTCTTC; d_gene: TRBD2; v_gene: TRBV7-2; j_gene: TRBJ2-1; abundance: .
CDR3aa: CASSLDPGNSNQPQHF; CDR3nt: TGTGCCAGCAGCTTAGATCCGGGAAATAGCAATCAGCCCCAGCATTTT; d_gene: .; v_gene: TRBV7-6; j_gene: TRBJ1-5; abundance: .
CDR3aa: CASSIRRNLNTEAFF; CDR3nt: TGTGCCAGCAGCATAAGACGGAATTTGAACACTGAAGCTTTCTTT; d_gene: .; v_gene: TRBV21-1; j_gene: TRBJ1-1; abundance: .
CDR3aa: CASSPVAEITNYGYTF; CDR3nt: TGTGCCAGCTCACCAGTCGCGGAAATAACTAACTATGGCTACACCTTC; d_gene: .; v_gene: TRBV18; j_gene: TRBJ1-2; abundance: .
CDR3aa: CAIMAGTGATGELFF; CDR3nt: TGTGCCATCATGGCAGGGACAGGGGCCACCGGGGAGCTGTTTTTT; d_gene: TRBD1; v_gene: TRBV10-3; j_gene: TRBJ2-2; abundance: .
CDR3aa: CASSYSHGNYGYTF; CDR3nt: TGTGCCAGCAGTTACTCGCACGGTAACTATGGCTACACCTTC; d_gene: .; v_gene: TRBV6-5; j_gene: TRBJ1-2; abundance: .
CDR3aa: CSVAGLNYGYTF; CDR3nt: TGCAGCGTCGCAGGGCTGAACTATGGCTACACCTTC; d_gene: .; v_gene: TRBV29-1; j_gene: TRBJ1-2; abundance: .
CDR3aa: CASSLGGGWFTDTQYF; CDR3nt: TGTGCCAGCAGCTTAGGAGGGGGCTGGTTTACAGATACGCAGTATTTT; d_gene: TRBD1; v_gene: TRBV7-8; j_gene: TRBJ2-3; abundance: .
CDR3aa: CASSGRDSRNQPQHF; CDR3nt: TGTGCCAGCAGTGGCCGGGACAGTCGTAATCAGCCCCAGCATTTT; d_gene: TRBD1; v_gene: TRBV25-1; j_gene: TRBJ1-5; abundance: few
CDR3aa: CAIFSPQLGQGKNEQYF; CDR3nt: TGTGCCATCTTTTCCCCCCAACTGGGACAGGGAAAGAACGAGCAGTACTTC; d_gene: TRBD1; v_gene: TRBV10-3; j_gene: TRBJ2-7; abundance: .
CDR3aa: CASSQLGLAVETQYF; CDR3nt: TGCGCCAGCAGCCAATTGGGACTAGCGGTGGAGACCCAGTACTTC; d_gene: TRBD2; v_gene: TRBV4-1; j_gene: TRBJ2-5; abundance: once
CDR3aa: CASSLSELYNEQFF; CDR3nt: TGTGCCAGCAGTTTGAGTGAGCTGTACAATGAGCAGTTCTTC; d_gene: .; v_gene: TRBV27; j_gene: TRBJ2-1; abundance: .
CDR3aa: CASSLLEITYNEQFF; CDR3nt: TGCGCCAGCAGCTTGCTAGAGATAACCTACAATGAGCAGTTCTTC; d_gene: .; v_gene: TRBV5-1; j_gene: TRBJ2-1; abundance: .
CDR3aa: CATSSTGTGGSETQYF; CDR3nt: TGTGCCACCAGCAGTACCGGGACAGGGGGCTCGGAGACCCAGTACTTC; d_gene: TRBD1; v_gene: TRBV15; j_gene: TRBJ2-5; abundance: .
CDR3aa: CASSVSGFAKNIQYF; CDR3nt: TGTGCCAGCAGCGTTAGCGGATTTGCCAAAAACATTCAGTACTTC; d_gene: .; v_gene: TRBV9; j_gene: TRBJ2-4; abundance: .
CDR3aa: CASSQHRELGGELFF; CDR3nt: TGCGCCAGCAGCCAACACCGGGAGCTTGGCGGGGAGCTGTTTTTT; d_gene: .; v_gene: TRBV4-1; j_gene: TRBJ2-2; abundance: once
CDR3aa: CASSPRTGHGYTF; CDR3nt: TGTGCCAGCAGCCCCCGGACAGGGCATGGCTACACCTTC; d_gene: TRBD1; v_gene: TRBV9; j_gene: TRBJ1-2; abundance: few
CDR3aa: CASSLGSTHYNEQFF; CDR3nt: TGTGCCAGCAGTTTGGGCAGCACCCACTACAATGAGCAGTTCTTC; d_gene: .; v_gene: TRBV28; j_gene: TRBJ2-1; abundance: .
CDR3aa: CSVRTSAPSYEQYF; CDR3nt: TGCAGCGTTCGAACTAGCGCGCCTTCCTACGAGCAGTACTTC; d_gene: TRBD2; v_gene: TRBV29-1; j_gene: TRBJ2-7; abundance: .
CDR3aa: CASRRSGSTDEQYF; CDR3nt: TGTGCCAGCCGCCGTAGCGGGAGTACCGACGAGCAGTACTTC; d_gene: TRBD2; v_gene: TRBV11-2; j_gene: TRBJ2-7; abundance: .
CDR3aa: CASSPRQGGHQEQYF; CDR3nt: TGCGCCAGCAGCCCTAGACAGGGAGGGCATCAGGAGCAGTACTTC; d_gene: .; v_gene: TRBV4-1; j_gene: TRBJ2-7; abundance: once